The next 12 T cell receptor beta chains were all read from a single sample in a study of cytomegalovirus exposure and HLA in healthy donors. Both 60 Vbeta primers and 13 Jbeta primers went into the PCR. The repertoire was sequenced with immunoSEQ multiplex PCR; TCRdb's copy has only in-frame clones and lacks some. The table lists some 100,000 clones, around 73% of them singletons. The sequencing input was PBMCs. These receptors all come from a middle-aged man in good health and CMV-seronegative.

This clone was seen more than once but under ten times. This sequence joins TRBV2 and TRBJ2-7; 12 nucleotides match TRBD2. The CDR3 sequence is 13 residues long. CDR1 and CDR2 (germline): SNHLY, FYNNEI. V lost 8 bases and J lost 2; bases outside the gene matches: 1. The CDR3 bases are TGTGCCAGCGCTAGCGGGGGGGCCTACGAGCAGTACTTC. This translates into CASASGGAYEQYF.

This clone was detected only once. The chain employs TRBV9 and TRBJ2-7; TRBD1 aligns across 9 bases. Germline CDR1 and CDR2: SGDLS and YYNGEE. This CDR3 contains 18 residues. The trim removed 0 bases at V and 0 bases at J, leaving 10 bases unmatched. CDR3 loop: CASSVGPTGGFSSYEQYF. CDR3 DNA sequence: TGTGCCAGCAGCGTAGGTCCGACAGGGGGTTTTAGCTCCTACGAGCAGTACTTC.

The chain carries TRBV28 and TRBJ1-2; D remains unclear. CDR3 length: 13 residues. Germline V gene data show CDR1 as MDHEN and CDR2 as SYDVKM. The germline V and J ends were trimmed by 9 bases and 4 bases, with 15 bases remaining between them. CDR3 amino acids: CASIGELGYGYTF. The DNA for the CDR3 is TGTGCCAGTATCGGAGAGTTAGGCTATGGCTACACCTTC.

The chain joins TRBV6-5 to TRBJ1-2, with 12 bases identical to TRBD1. This CDR3 comprises 14 residues. Germline-derived CDR1 and CDR2 are MNHEY and SVGAGI. J was trimmed by 6 bases and V by 9 bases; bases with no gene match: 8. DNA for the CDR3: TGTGCCAGGACTCGGGACAGGGGGCAGGATGGCTACACCTTC. This gives the protein CARTRDRGQDGYTF.

This clone was seen more than once but under ten times. This chain links TRBV4-3 with TRBJ2-1; tentative D call: TRBD2 (6 bases). This CDR3 is built from 16 residues. The V end was cut by 0 bases, the J end by 3 bases, with 12 bases between. The V gene's germline CDR1 is LGHNA and CDR2 YSLEER. DNA of the CDR3: TGCGCCAGCAGCCAAGAAGTTGGCGGGATCTACAATGAGCAGTTCTTC. It specifies CASSQEVGGIYNEQFF.

A few counts support this clone. This chain links TRBV28 with TRBJ2-7; 7 bases are shared with TRBD1. Trimming took 5 bases from V and 11 from J; bases not matched to a gene: 6. This CDR3 spans 11 amino acids. In germline, CDR1 is MDHEN, CDR2 SYDVKM. Written as DNA, the CDR3 is TGTGCCAGCAGTACGACAGGGAATGAGTACTTC. Translation gives CASSTTGNEYF. Full variable domain (remainder filled in from reference TRBV28 and TRBJ2-7): DVKVTQSSRYLVKRTGEKVFLECVQDMDHENMFWYRQDPGLGLRLIYFSYDVKMKEKGDIPEGYSVSREKKERFSLILESASTNQTSMYLCASSTTGNEYFGPGTRLTVT.

V gene TRBV5-1 combines with J gene TRBJ2-5, with 7 positions matching TRBD2. The CDR3 totals 16 residues. Germline V lookup: CDR1 SGHRS, CDR2 YFSETQ. After removal of 4 bases from V and 2 bases from J, the junction contained 11 bases not matched to a gene. The CDR3 DNA reads TGCGCCAGCAGCACCGGGGAGGGCCCTCGTCAAGAGACCCAGTACTTC. Translating it yields CASSTGEGPRQETQYF.

V is TRBV7-9 and J is TRBJ2-7, with 8 bases fitting TRBD2. The CDR3 is 16 residues long. The junction had 5 bases not matched to a gene; V was cut back by 1 base and J by 0 bases. Germline loops: CDR1 SEHNR, CDR2 FQNEAQ (reference sequence). CDR3 nucleotide sequence: TGTGCCAGCAGCTTAGGCGGGGGGAGAAGCTCCTACGAGCAGTACTTC. Its translation is CASSLGGGRSSYEQYF.

This clone was observed a few times. This sequence joins TRBV30 and TRBJ1-2, with TRBD1 matching 7 bases. V trimming: 2 bases; J trimming: 6 bases; junction bases outside the gene matches: 6. Germline CDR1 is GTSNPN and CDR2 is SVGIG (reference sequence). This CDR3 region has 13 residues. The CDR3 here is CAWSTQGWNGYTF. The CDR3 region has the DNA TGTGCCTGGAGTACACAGGGGTGGAATGGCTACACCTTC. Looking up the rest from reference TRBV30 and TRBJ1-2 gives the full variable domain: SQTIHQWPATLVQPVGSPLSLECTVEGTSNPNLYWYRQAAGRGLQLLFYSVGIGQISSEVPQNLSASRPQDRQFILSSKKLLLSDSGFYLCAWSTQGWNGYTFGSGTRLTVV.

The table lists this clone with a count of one. The genes are TRBV6-5 and TRBJ1-1; D is unclear. Germline values: CDR1 MNHEY, CDR2 SVGAGI. V was clipped by 2 bases and J by 5 bases, with 9 bases between them. This CDR3 has 13 amino acids. The CDR3 protein is CASSYRRDTEAFF. The CDR3, as DNA: TGTGCCAGCAGTTACCGCCGGGATACTGAAGCTTTCTTT.

J is TRBJ2-1 and V is TRBV18; 9 bases align to TRBD1. V trimming: 0 bases; J trimming: 7 bases; junction bases outside the gene matches: 1. The CDR3 extends over 14 amino acids. Germline CDR1 and CDR2: KGHSH and LQKENI. CDR3 region: CASSPPGQGNEQFF. CDR3 DNA: TGTGCCAGCTCACCACCAGGACAGGGGAATGAGCAGTTCTTC.

This clone was observed a handful of times. This chain links TRBV27 with TRBJ1-6; maybe TRBD1 (5 bases). CDR1 MNHEY and CDR2 SMNVEV come from the germline V gene (reference sequence). The CDR3 is 13 residues long. V shed 6 bases and J shed 3 bases, with 6 bases lying between them. Written as DNA, the CDR3 is TGTGCCAGCAGCCAGGGCTATAATTCACCCCTCCACTTT. Its translation: CASSQGYNSPLHF.